This T cell receptor (beta chain) was obtained from a study of Graves' ophthalmopathy and Graves' hyperthyroidism. In the case of this clonotype: One end of the junction is discordant with germline, which a read error may explain.

There are 17 residues in the CDR3. The germline V gene encodes CDR1 ENHRY and CDR2 SYGVKD. The TCR beta CDR3 regions underwent amplification from RNA transcripts. An opening RT-PCR round employed HTBI primers and preceded a second-round multiplex PCR. TCRdb recomputed calls from the multiplex PCR reads with MiXCR, one row per CDR3 protein. The repertoire consists of approximately 700,000 distinct CDR3 sequences, with around 40% occurring once and the leading ten covering approximately 46%. This receptor was obtained from an adult man with Graves' ophthalmopathy. The V call is TRBV10-3, the J call TRBJ1-1; the D is unclear. Input material: peripheral blood. DNA for the CDR3: TGTGCCTTCAGTGTAAACGATGTTAGTCCAGAGAACACCGAAGCTTTCTTT. Protein product: CAFSVNDVSPENTEAFF.